The clone carrying this T cell receptor (beta chain) appeared many times. Its antigen is as yet unknown. V was cut by 6 bases and J by 5 bases, with 8 bases left in between. Germline V gives CDR1 DFQATT, CDR2 SNEGSKA (reference sequence). This CDR3 has 10 amino acids. Diagnostic assessment was based on clinical symptoms, serum thyroxine and TRAb, thyroid ultrasound and orbital computed tomography. RNA transcripts were the template for amplifying TCR beta CDR3 regions. With the HTBI primer set, the TCR CDR3 went through a first round of RT-PCR. TCRdb re-called the multiplex PCR reads with MiXCR, one entry per CDR3 protein. There are about 400,000 distinct CDR3 sequences in the sample; 14% to 15% occur only once, and approximately 29% lies in the top ten. This specimen comes from a study of T cells in Graves' hyperthyroidism and ophthalmopathy. Study conclusions and caveats: Median prediction lead before ophthalmopathy onset was roughly 6 months with the model.

Sequences were obtained from blood. The origin of this receptor is a woman in her 30s with Graves' hyperthyroidism. This chain uses TRBV20-1 with TRBJ2-7, with a possible D match to TRBD2 (6 bases). CDR3 DNA: TGCAGTGCCACGGGGGACGAGCAGTACTTC. Protein: CSATGDEQYF.